This TCR beta chain was identified during a study of blood T cell repertoires in COVID-19. Across the study: Acute and convalescent COVID-19 specimens originated in the United States, Italy and Spain.

This CDR3 has 16 amino acids. Germline values: CDR1 SGHKS, CDR2 YYEKEE (reference sequence). V shed 4 bases, J shed 1 base, and the junction held 9 bases outside the gene matches. Ages ranged from roughly 18 to 100 years, with residence in around 24 US areas. Two consecutive negative NP/OP PCR tests, clearance, or resolved symptoms defined Cohort 3 recovery. Here immunoSEQ multiplex PCR was the method, and the copy in TCRdb shows in-frame clones only, minus some. The data hold roughly 200,000 clones, with approximately 90% observed a single time. This chain links TRBV5-5 with TRBJ2-5; TRBD2 aligns across 8 bases. This sequence originates from a woman in her 30s who had recovered from COVID-19. Material for sequencing was PBMCs or T cells enriched from blood (not recorded which). The CDR3 protein is CASSRVVAGTQETQYF. CDR3 nucleotide sequence: TGTGCCAGCAGCCGGGTGGTAGCGGGGACCCAAGAGACCCAGTACTTC.